These T cell receptor beta chains were read from a single sample in a study of Ad26.COV2.S vaccination and SARS-CoV-2 variants. The method was immunoSEQ multiplex PCR; TCRdb's version includes in-frame clones alone and lacks a portion of them. The sample lists some 180,000 clones; roughly 87% were seen once. This specimen was peripheral blood, taken after recovery from COVID-19. These receptors were collected from a human donor who had recovered from COVID-19. Each CDR3 is given with its conserved first and last residue. Fields, in order: CDR3 protein, CDR3 DNA, J gene, clone size, D gene, V gene. D genes are given only for firm matches. Expanded clones are given a class, and other clones once, few, many or no size at all.

CDR3 protein: CASSLGLRGDEQYF; CDR3 DNA: TGTGCCAGCTCTCTGGGACTTCGGGGGGACGAGCAGTACTTC; J gene: TRBJ2-7; clone size: .; D gene: TRBD2; V gene: TRBV18
CDR3 protein: CASSQLAGLSTDTQYF; CDR3 DNA: TGTGCCAGCAGCCAACTAGCGGGGCTAAGCACAGATACGCAGTATTTT; J gene: TRBJ2-3; clone size: .; D gene: TRBD2; V gene: TRBV11-2
CDR3 protein: CASSLGSIGYMNTEAFF; CDR3 DNA: TGTGCCAGCAGCTTGGGTAGTATAGGGTACATGAACACTGAAGCTTTCTTT; J gene: TRBJ1-1; clone size: .; D gene: .; V gene: TRBV5-5
CDR3 protein: CASTPRSSYNEQFF; CDR3 DNA: TGTGCCAGCACCCCCCGGAGCTCCTACAATGAGCAGTTCTTC; J gene: TRBJ2-1; clone size: .; D gene: .; V gene: TRBV3-1/TRBV3-2
CDR3 protein: CAISEDNEQFF; CDR3 DNA: TGTGCCATCAGTGAGGACAATGAGCAGTTCTTC; J gene: TRBJ2-1; clone size: .; D gene: .; V gene: TRBV10-3
CDR3 protein: CASSVGHTGELFF; CDR3 DNA: TGTGCCAGCAGCGTAGGTCACACCGGGGAGCTGTTTTTT; J gene: TRBJ2-2; clone size: .; D gene: .; V gene: TRBV9
CDR3 protein: CASSSDEQFF; CDR3 DNA: TGTGCCAGCAGCTCGGATGAGCAGTTCTTC; J gene: TRBJ2-1; clone size: once; D gene: .; V gene: TRBV5-8
CDR3 protein: CASLQGAGGYTF; CDR3 DNA: TGTGCCAGTTTACAGGGGGCGGGGGGCTACACCTTC; J gene: TRBJ1-2; clone size: .; D gene: TRBD1; V gene: TRBV30
CDR3 protein: CASSQKTGYYEQYF; CDR3 DNA: TGTGCCAGCAGCCAGAAGACAGGTTACTACGAGCAGTACTTC; J gene: TRBJ2-7; clone size: .; D gene: .; V gene: TRBV14
CDR3 protein: CASIWGVGTGELFF; CDR3 DNA: TGTGCCAGCATTTGGGGGGTTGGCACCGGGGAGCTGTTTTTT; J gene: TRBJ2-2; clone size: .; D gene: .; V gene: TRBV28
CDR3 protein: CATSESPGQHLYEQYF; CDR3 DNA: TGTGCCACCAGTGAGTCCCCGGGACAGCATCTCTACGAGCAGTACTTC; J gene: TRBJ2-7; clone size: .; D gene: TRBD1; V gene: TRBV24-1
CDR3 protein: CASSSSLDFGSTDTQYF; CDR3 DNA: TGTGCCAGCAGCTCTAGCCTTGACTTTGGAAGCACAGATACGCAGTATTTT; J gene: TRBJ2-3; clone size: .; D gene: .; V gene: TRBV7-2
CDR3 protein: CASSESVKGLNTEAFF; CDR3 DNA: TGTGCCAGCAGTGAATCGGTAAAGGGGCTGAACACTGAAGCTTTCTTT; J gene: TRBJ1-1; clone size: .; D gene: .; V gene: TRBV6-1
CDR3 protein: CASSFLWGTSSYEQYF; CDR3 DNA: TGTGCCAGCAGCTTCCTCTGGGGGACTAGCTCCTACGAGCAGTACTTC; J gene: TRBJ2-7; clone size: .; D gene: TRBD2; V gene: TRBV28
CDR3 protein: CASSVGGGRDEQYF; CDR3 DNA: TGTGCCAGCAGCGTAGGAGGGGGACGAGACGAGCAGTACTTC; J gene: TRBJ2-7; clone size: .; D gene: .; V gene: TRBV9
CDR3 protein: CASSQLAGASTDTQYF; CDR3 DNA: TGCGCCAGCAGCCAATTAGCGGGGGCAAGCACAGATACGCAGTATTTT; J gene: TRBJ2-3; clone size: .; D gene: TRBD2; V gene: TRBV4-1
CDR3 protein: CARFDTGQRVSGANVLTF; CDR3 DNA: TGTGCCAGATTCGATACGGGACAGAGAGTCTCTGGGGCCAACGTCCTGACTTTC; J gene: TRBJ2-6; clone size: once; D gene: TRBD1; V gene: TRBV9
CDR3 protein: CASGGVTGELFF; CDR3 DNA: TGTGCTAGCGGGGGGGTCACCGGGGAGCTGTTTTTT; J gene: TRBJ2-2; clone size: .; D gene: TRBD2; V gene: TRBV7-9
CDR3 protein: CASRSITGDGANVLTF; CDR3 DNA: TGTGCCAGCAGGTCAATTACAGGGGACGGGGCCAACGTCCTGACTTTC; J gene: TRBJ2-6; clone size: .; D gene: TRBD1; V gene: TRBV11-2
CDR3 protein: CASKVSQASTDTQYF; CDR3 DNA: TGTGCCAGCAAGGTTAGCCAGGCTAGCACAGATACGCAGTATTTT; J gene: TRBJ2-3; clone size: .; D gene: .; V gene: TRBV2
CDR3 protein: CASNLKGSGNQPQHF; CDR3 DNA: TGTGCCAGTAACCTGAAGGGATCTGGCAATCAGCCCCAGCATTTT; J gene: TRBJ1-5; clone size: .; D gene: .; V gene: TRBV19
CDR3 protein: CSVVGLVASGANVLTF; CDR3 DNA: TGCAGCGTTGTTGGGCTCGTGGCCTCTGGGGCCAACGTCCTGACTTTC; J gene: TRBJ2-6; clone size: once; D gene: .; V gene: TRBV29-1
CDR3 protein: CASSYAGSGNTIYF; CDR3 DNA: TGTGCCAGCAGTTACGCGGGATCTGGAAACACCATATATTTT; J gene: TRBJ1-3; clone size: .; D gene: .; V gene: TRBV6-5
CDR3 protein: CASRKHTGRGSRPQHF; CDR3 DNA: TGTGCCAGCAGGAAACACACAGGGAGGGGTAGTCGGCCCCAGCATTTT; J gene: TRBJ1-5; clone size: .; D gene: .; V gene: TRBV6-4
CDR3 protein: CASSLVGSSGTDTQYF; CDR3 DNA: TGTGCCAGCAGCTTAGTTGGGAGTAGTGGCACAGATACGCAGTATTTT; J gene: TRBJ2-3; clone size: .; D gene: .; V gene: TRBV7-2
CDR3 protein: CSVGPTGDGGYTF; CDR3 DNA: TGCAGCGTTGGACCGACAGGGGATGGTGGCTACACCTTC; J gene: TRBJ1-2; clone size: .; D gene: TRBD1; V gene: TRBV29-1
CDR3 protein: CSVVSSVGNQPQHF; CDR3 DNA: TGCAGCGTTGTTTCCAGCGTCGGCAATCAGCCCCAGCATTTT; J gene: TRBJ1-5; clone size: .; D gene: .; V gene: TRBV29-1
CDR3 protein: CASRTQVLTF; CDR3 DNA: TGTGCCAGCAGAACACAGGTCCTGACTTTC; J gene: TRBJ2-6; clone size: .; D gene: .; V gene: TRBV6-6
CDR3 protein: CASSLSPGLAGGPEGDTQYF; CDR3 DNA: TGTGCCAGCAGTTTATCGCCCGGACTAGCGGGAGGGCCGGAGGGAGATACGCAGTATTTT; J gene: TRBJ2-3; clone size: .; D gene: TRBD2; V gene: TRBV27
CDR3 protein: CASSTQVGGNTIYF; CDR3 DNA: TGTGCCAGCAGCACCCAGGTCGGCGGAAACACCATATATTTT; J gene: TRBJ1-3; clone size: few; D gene: .; V gene: TRBV7-9
CDR3 protein: CASSQGRLDTQYF; CDR3 DNA: TGTGCCAGCAGCCAAGGTCGGCTAGATACGCAGTATTTT; J gene: TRBJ2-3; clone size: .; D gene: .; V gene: TRBV3-1/TRBV3-2
CDR3 protein: CSVRTGGYEQYF; CDR3 DNA: TGCAGCGTCCGGACAGGGGGCTACGAGCAGTACTTC; J gene: TRBJ2-7; clone size: .; D gene: TRBD1; V gene: TRBV29-1
CDR3 protein: CAISETGDLNTEAFF; CDR3 DNA: TGTGCCATCAGTGAGACAGGCGACTTGAACACTGAAGCTTTCTTT; J gene: TRBJ1-1; clone size: .; D gene: .; V gene: TRBV10-3
CDR3 protein: CASSFGTSDTDTQYF; CDR3 DNA: TGTGCCAGCAGCTTCGGGACTAGCGACACAGATACGCAGTATTTT; J gene: TRBJ2-3; clone size: .; D gene: TRBD2; V gene: TRBV3-1/TRBV3-2
CDR3 protein: CASSTQGFTGELFF; CDR3 DNA: TGTGCCAGTAGCACACAGGGGTTTACCGGGGAGCTGTTTTTT; J gene: TRBJ2-2; clone size: .; D gene: TRBD1; V gene: TRBV19
CDR3 protein: CASSVGQMNSPLHF; CDR3 DNA: TGTGCCAGCAGTGTCGGACAGATGAATTCACCCCTCCACTTT; J gene: TRBJ1-6; clone size: .; D gene: .; V gene: TRBV2
CDR3 protein: CASSPRPGQGAGGANVLTF; CDR3 DNA: TGTGCCAGCAGCCCACGCCCGGGACAGGGGGCGGGAGGGGCCAACGTCCTGACTTTC; J gene: TRBJ2-6; clone size: .; D gene: TRBD1; V gene: TRBV7-9
CDR3 protein: CASSLEGYSTDTQYF; CDR3 DNA: TGCGCCAGCAGCTTGGAAGGATATAGCACAGATACGCAGTATTTT; J gene: TRBJ2-3; clone size: .; D gene: .; V gene: TRBV5-1
CDR3 protein: CASSYSRGMHYEQYF; CDR3 DNA: TGTGCCAGCAGTTACTCAAGGGGCATGCATTACGAGCAGTACTTC; J gene: TRBJ2-7; clone size: .; D gene: .; V gene: TRBV6-5
CDR3 protein: CASRWTSGRGRAETQYF; CDR3 DNA: TGTGCCAGCAGGTGGACTAGCGGGAGAGGACGGGCAGAGACCCAGTACTTC; J gene: TRBJ2-5; clone size: .; D gene: TRBD2; V gene: TRBV3-1/TRBV3-2
CDR3 protein: CASSQKGKGYEQYF; CDR3 DNA: TGTGCCAGCAGCCAGAAGGGAAAAGGGTACGAGCAGTACTTC; J gene: TRBJ2-7; clone size: .; D gene: .; V gene: TRBV3-1/TRBV3-2
CDR3 protein: CASSPPQGSAGELFF; CDR3 DNA: TGTGCCAGCAGCCCCCCTCAGGGTTCGGCCGGGGAGCTGTTTTTT; J gene: TRBJ2-2; clone size: few; D gene: .; V gene: TRBV5-4
CDR3 protein: CASSRKGVAGDNEQFF; CDR3 DNA: TGTGCCAGCAGTCGTAAGGGCGTAGCGGGAGACAATGAGCAGTTCTTC; J gene: TRBJ2-1; clone size: few; D gene: TRBD2; V gene: TRBV9
CDR3 protein: CASSRQGRTSNQPQHF; CDR3 DNA: TGTGCCAGTAGCCGACAGGGGCGGACCTCCAATCAGCCCCAGCATTTT; J gene: TRBJ1-5; clone size: .; D gene: TRBD1; V gene: TRBV19
CDR3 protein: CASSESRGDEQFF; CDR3 DNA: TGTGCCAGCAGTGAATCCAGGGGCGATGAGCAGTTCTTC; J gene: TRBJ2-1; clone size: once; D gene: .; V gene: TRBV6-1
CDR3 protein: CASSHAPREAFF; CDR3 DNA: TGTGCCAGCAGCCACGCGCCGCGTGAAGCTTTCTTT; J gene: TRBJ1-1; clone size: .; D gene: .; V gene: TRBV12-3/TRBV12-4
CDR3 protein: CGRGTDSGNTIYF; CDR3 DNA: TGTGGGAGGGGGACAGACTCTGGAAACACCATATATTTT; J gene: TRBJ1-3; clone size: .; D gene: TRBD1; V gene: TRBV2
CDR3 protein: CASSYSNREGYGYTF; CDR3 DNA: TGTGCCAGCAGTTACTCGAACAGGGAAGGGTATGGCTACACCTTC; J gene: TRBJ1-2; clone size: .; D gene: .; V gene: TRBV6-5
CDR3 protein: CATSDPTGFNTGELFF; CDR3 DNA: TGTGCCACCAGTGACCCAACAGGGTTTAACACCGGGGAGCTGTTTTTT; J gene: TRBJ2-2; clone size: .; D gene: .; V gene: TRBV24-1
CDR3 protein: CASSDNGTTTGTQYF; CDR3 DNA: TGTGCCAGCAGTGATAACGGAACGACTACAGGGACCCAGTACTTC; J gene: TRBJ2-5; clone size: once; D gene: .; V gene: TRBV6-1
CDR3 protein: CASSLGIGGVGELFF; CDR3 DNA: TGTGCCAGCAGCTTGGGGATAGGAGGCGTCGGGGAGCTGTTTTTT; J gene: TRBJ2-2; clone size: .; D gene: .; V gene: TRBV11-3
CDR3 protein: CASSREQGAKQYF; CDR3 DNA: TGCGCCAGCAGCCGGGAACAGGGGGCAAAGCAGTACTTC; J gene: TRBJ2-7; clone size: .; D gene: TRBD1; V gene: TRBV4-1
CDR3 protein: CASSVGTSNTETQYF; CDR3 DNA: TGTGCCAGCAGCGTGGGGACTTCTAACACAGAGACCCAGTACTTC; J gene: TRBJ2-5; clone size: .; D gene: .; V gene: TRBV9
CDR3 protein: CATADGWGYTF; CDR3 DNA: TGCGCCACCGCGGATGGTTGGGGCTACACCTTC; J gene: TRBJ1-2; clone size: .; D gene: .; V gene: TRBV4-1
CDR3 protein: CASSEGPYGYTF; CDR3 DNA: TGTGCCAGCAGTGAAGGCCCCTATGGCTACACCTTC; J gene: TRBJ1-2; clone size: .; D gene: .; V gene: TRBV6-1
CDR3 protein: CASSPGAGSETQYF; CDR3 DNA: TGTGCCAGCAGTCCCGGGGCGGGGAGCGAGACCCAGTACTTC; J gene: TRBJ2-5; clone size: once; D gene: .; V gene: TRBV6-6
CDR3 protein: CASSGVGGRDSPLHF; CDR3 DNA: TGTGCCAGCAGCGGGGTAGGGGGGAGAGATTCACCCCTCCACTTT; J gene: TRBJ1-6; clone size: .; D gene: .; V gene: TRBV5-5
CDR3 protein: CASGQGTEAFF; CDR3 DNA: TGTGCCAGCGGGCAGGGCACTGAAGCTTTCTTT; J gene: TRBJ1-1; clone size: .; D gene: .; V gene: TRBV27